This TCR beta chain came from a study of CD8 T cells in ankylosing spondylitis. Whole-study findings and limits: Some of these motif variants have turned up before, in reports on reactive arthritis synovial fluid and blood. Roughly eight highly homologous variants formed a TCR beta motif that appeared characteristic of ankylosing spondylitis blood. Disease-linked clones bore a CD8+ phenotype and were relatively rare in peripheral blood.

TCRdb reanalysed the 5' RACE reads using MiXCR and keeps one entry per CDR3 protein. The sample shows about 340,000 distinct CDR3 sequences, less than 9.5% of them seen only once. This clonotype has just a few counts. As yet, its antigen is unknown. The CDR3 contains 13 residues. Between the trimmed V and J ends, which lost 2 bases and 8 bases, there was a span of 12 bases. Germline V gene lookup returns CDR1 KGHSH and CDR2 LQKENI. V usage is TRBV18 and J usage is TRBJ1-1; weak D call: TRBD1 (5 bases). This TCR derives from a male donor with ankylosing spondylitis. The source material was blood, either unsorted or a sorted T cell fraction (not recorded which). The CDR3: CASSPSNSGEAFF. CDR3 bases: TGTGCCAGCTCACCATCGAATTCAGGGGAAGCTTTCTTT.